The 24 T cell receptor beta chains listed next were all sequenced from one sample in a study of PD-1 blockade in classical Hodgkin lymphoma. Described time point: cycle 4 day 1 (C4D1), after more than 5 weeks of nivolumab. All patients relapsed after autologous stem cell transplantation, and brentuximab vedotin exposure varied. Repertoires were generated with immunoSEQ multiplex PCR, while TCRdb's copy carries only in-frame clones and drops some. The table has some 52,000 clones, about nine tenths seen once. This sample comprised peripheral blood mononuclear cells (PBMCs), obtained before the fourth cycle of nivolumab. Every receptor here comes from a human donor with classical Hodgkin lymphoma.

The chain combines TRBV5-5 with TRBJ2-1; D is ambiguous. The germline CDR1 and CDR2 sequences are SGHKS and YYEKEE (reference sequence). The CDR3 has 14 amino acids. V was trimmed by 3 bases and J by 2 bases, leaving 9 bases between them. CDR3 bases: TGTGCCAGCAGCTCCAGGTTACCCTACAATGAGCAGTTCTTC. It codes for CASSSRLPYNEQFF.

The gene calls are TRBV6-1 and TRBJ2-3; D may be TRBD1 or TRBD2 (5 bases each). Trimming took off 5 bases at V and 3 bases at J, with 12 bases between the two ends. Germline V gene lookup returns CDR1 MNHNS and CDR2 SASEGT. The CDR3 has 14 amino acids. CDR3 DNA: TGTGCCAGCAGTCCCGGGACGCCTACAGATACGCAGTATTTT. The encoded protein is CASSPGTPTDTQYF.

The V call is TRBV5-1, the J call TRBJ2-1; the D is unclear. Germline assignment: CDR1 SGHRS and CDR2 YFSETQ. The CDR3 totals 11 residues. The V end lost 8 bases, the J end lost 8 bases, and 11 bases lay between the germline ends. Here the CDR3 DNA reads TGCGCCAGTTCCTTCTGGGATGAGCAGTTCTTC. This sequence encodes CASSFWDEQFF.

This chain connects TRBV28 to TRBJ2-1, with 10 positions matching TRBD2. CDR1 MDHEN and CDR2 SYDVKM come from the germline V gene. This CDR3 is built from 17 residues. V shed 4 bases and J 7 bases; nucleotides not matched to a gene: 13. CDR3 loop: CASSSRTSGSTRNEQFF. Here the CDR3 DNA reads TGTGCCAGCAGTTCAAGGACTAGCGGATCTACAAGGAATGAGCAGTTCTTC.

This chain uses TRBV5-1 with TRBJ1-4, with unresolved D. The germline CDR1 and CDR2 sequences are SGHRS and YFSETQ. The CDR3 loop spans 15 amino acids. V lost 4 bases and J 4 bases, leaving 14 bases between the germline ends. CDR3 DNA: TGCGCCAGCAGCGAACAGCCAGGTGGTAATGAAAAACTGTTTTTT. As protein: CASSEQPGGNEKLFF.

The chain's CDR3 is CASTWGNEQFF. CDR3 DNA: TGTGCCAGCACCTGGGGTAATGAGCAGTTCTTC. This chain links TRBV6-6 with TRBJ2-1, with D uncertain. This CDR3 has 11 amino acids. CDR1 MNHNY and CDR2 SVGAGI come from the germline V gene (reference sequence). V was cut by 7 bases and J by 7 bases, with 8 bases left in between.

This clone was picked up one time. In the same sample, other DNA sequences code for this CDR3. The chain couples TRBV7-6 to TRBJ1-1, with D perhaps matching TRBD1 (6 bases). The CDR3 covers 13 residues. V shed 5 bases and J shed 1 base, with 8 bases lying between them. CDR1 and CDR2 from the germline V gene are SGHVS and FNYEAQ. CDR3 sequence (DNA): TGTGCCAGCAGCAGACAGGAGAACACTGAAGCTTTCTTT. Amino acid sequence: CASSRQENTEAFF.

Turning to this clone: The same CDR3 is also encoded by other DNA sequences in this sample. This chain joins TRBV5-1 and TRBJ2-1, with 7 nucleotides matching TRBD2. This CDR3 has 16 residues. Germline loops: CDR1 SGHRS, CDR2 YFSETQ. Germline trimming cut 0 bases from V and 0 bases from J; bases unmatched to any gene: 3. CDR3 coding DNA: TGCGCCAGCAGCTTGGTGGGGGGGAGCTCCTACAATGAGCAGTTCTTC. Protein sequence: CASSLVGGSSYNEQFF. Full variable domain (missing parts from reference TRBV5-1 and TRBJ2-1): KAGVTQTPRYLIKTRGQQVTLSCSPISGHRSVSWYQQTPGQGLQFLFEYFSETQRNKGNFPGRFSGRQFSNSRSEMNVSTLELGDSALYLCASSLVGGSSYNEQFFGPGTRLTVL.

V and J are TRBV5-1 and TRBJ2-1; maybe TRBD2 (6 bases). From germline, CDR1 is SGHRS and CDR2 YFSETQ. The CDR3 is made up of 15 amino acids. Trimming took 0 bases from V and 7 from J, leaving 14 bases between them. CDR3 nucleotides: TGCGCCAGCAGCTTGGGGGACTCCCTCCAGAATGAGCAGTTCTTC. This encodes CASSLGDSLQNEQFF.

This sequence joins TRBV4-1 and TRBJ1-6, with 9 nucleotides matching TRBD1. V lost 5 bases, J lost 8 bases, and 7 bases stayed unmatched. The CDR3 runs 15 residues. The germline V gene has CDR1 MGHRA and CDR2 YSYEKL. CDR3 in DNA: TGCGCCAGCAGCGATTACAGGGGGCTATATTCACCCCTCCACTTT. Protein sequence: CASSDYRGLYSPLHF.

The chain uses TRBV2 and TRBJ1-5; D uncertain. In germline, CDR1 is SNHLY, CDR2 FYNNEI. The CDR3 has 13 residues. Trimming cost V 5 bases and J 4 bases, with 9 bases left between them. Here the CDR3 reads CASSFDGNQPQHF. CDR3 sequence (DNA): TGTGCCAGCAGTTTCGACGGGAATCAGCCCCAGCATTTT.

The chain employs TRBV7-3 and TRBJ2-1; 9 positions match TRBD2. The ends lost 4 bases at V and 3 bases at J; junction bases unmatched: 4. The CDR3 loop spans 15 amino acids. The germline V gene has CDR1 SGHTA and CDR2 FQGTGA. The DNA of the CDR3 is TGTGCCAGCAGCTCTCCGACTAGCGGCTACAATGAGCAGTTCTTC. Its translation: CASSSPTSGYNEQFF.

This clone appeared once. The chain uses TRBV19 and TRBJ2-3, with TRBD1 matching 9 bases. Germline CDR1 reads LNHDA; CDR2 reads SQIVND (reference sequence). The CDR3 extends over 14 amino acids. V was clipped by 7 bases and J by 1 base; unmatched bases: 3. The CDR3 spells CASTRTGGTDTQYF. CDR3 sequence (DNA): TGTGCCAGTACCCGGACAGGGGGCACAGATACGCAGTATTTT.

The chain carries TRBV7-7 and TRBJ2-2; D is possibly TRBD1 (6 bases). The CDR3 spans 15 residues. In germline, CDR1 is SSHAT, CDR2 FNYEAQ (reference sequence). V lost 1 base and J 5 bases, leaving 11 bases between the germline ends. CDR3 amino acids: CASSLGPGETGELFF. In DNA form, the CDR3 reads TGTGCCAGCAGCTTAGGTCCAGGGGAGACCGGGGAGCTGTTTTTT.

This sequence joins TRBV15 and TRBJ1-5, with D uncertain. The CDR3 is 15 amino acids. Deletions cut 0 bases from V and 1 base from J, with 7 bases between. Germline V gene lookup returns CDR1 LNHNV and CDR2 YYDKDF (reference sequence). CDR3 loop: CATSRDPTSNQPQHF. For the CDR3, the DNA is TGTGCCACCAGCAGAGATCCGACAAGCAATCAGCCCCAGCATTTT.

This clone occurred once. The CDR3 spells CASSLLAGLTEAFF. The CDR3 bases are TGTGCCAGCAGTTTATTGGCAGGGCTCACTGAAGCTTTCTTT. The rearrangement links TRBV28 to TRBJ1-1; a weak D match, TRBD1 (5 bases). Looked up from germline, CDR1 is MDHEN and CDR2 is SYDVKM. Trimming left V 1 base short and J 4 bases short, with 10 bases between. This CDR3 is built from 14 residues.

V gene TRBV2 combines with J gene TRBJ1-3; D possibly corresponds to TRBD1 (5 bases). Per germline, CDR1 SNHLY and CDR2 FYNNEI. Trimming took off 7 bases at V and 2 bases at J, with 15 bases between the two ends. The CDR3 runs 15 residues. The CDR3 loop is CASTRLQAAGNTIYF. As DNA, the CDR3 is TGTGCCAGCACCCGATTACAGGCGGCTGGAAACACCATATATTTT.

CDR3 loop: CASSVAGGAEQYF. In nucleotides, the CDR3 is TGTGCCAGCAGTGTGGCAGGGGGTGCCGAGCAGTACTTC. The chain employs TRBV25-1 and TRBJ2-7; 7 bases fit TRBD1. Looked up from germline, CDR1 is MGHDK and CDR2 is SYGVNS. CDR3 size: 13 residues. V shed 4 bases and J 6 bases; nucleotides not matched to a gene: 6.

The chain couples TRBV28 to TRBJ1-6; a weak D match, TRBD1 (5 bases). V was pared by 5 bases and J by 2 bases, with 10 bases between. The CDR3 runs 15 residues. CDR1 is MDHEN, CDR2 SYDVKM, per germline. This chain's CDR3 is CASSPDRTYNSPLHF. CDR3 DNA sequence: TGTGCCAGCAGTCCCGACAGAACCTATAATTCACCCCTCCACTTT.

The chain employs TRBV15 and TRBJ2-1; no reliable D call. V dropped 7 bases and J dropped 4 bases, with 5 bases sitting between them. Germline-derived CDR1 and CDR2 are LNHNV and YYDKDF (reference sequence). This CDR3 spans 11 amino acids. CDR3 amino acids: CATKRYNEQFF. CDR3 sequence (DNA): TGTGCCACCAAGAGGTACAATGAGCAGTTCTTC.

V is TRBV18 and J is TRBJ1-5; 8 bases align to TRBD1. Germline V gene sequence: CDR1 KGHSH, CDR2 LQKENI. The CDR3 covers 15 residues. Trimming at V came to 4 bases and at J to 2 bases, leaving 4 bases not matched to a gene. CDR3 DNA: TGTGCCAGCTCACTCGGACAGGGCGGCAATCAGCCCCAGCATTTT. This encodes CASSLGQGGNQPQHF.

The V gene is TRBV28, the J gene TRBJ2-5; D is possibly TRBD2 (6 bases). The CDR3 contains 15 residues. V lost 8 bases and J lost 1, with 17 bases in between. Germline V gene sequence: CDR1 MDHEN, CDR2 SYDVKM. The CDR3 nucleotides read TGTGCCAGCGGCCTCGGGGGAGGCACCCAAGAGACCCAGTACTTC. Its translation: CASGLGGGTQETQYF.

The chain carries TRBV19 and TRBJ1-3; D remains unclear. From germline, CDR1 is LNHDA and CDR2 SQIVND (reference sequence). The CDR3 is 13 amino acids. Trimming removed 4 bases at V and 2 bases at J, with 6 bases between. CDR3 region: CASSRAAGNTIYF. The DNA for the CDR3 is TGTGCCAGTAGTAGGGCAGCTGGAAACACCATATATTTT. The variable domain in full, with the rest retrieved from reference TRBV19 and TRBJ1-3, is DGGITQSPKYLFRKEGQNVTLSCEQNLNHDAMYWYRQDPGQGLRLIYYSQIVNDFQKGDIAEGYSVSREKKESFPLTVTSAQKNPTAFYLCASSRAAGNTIYFGEGSWLTVV.

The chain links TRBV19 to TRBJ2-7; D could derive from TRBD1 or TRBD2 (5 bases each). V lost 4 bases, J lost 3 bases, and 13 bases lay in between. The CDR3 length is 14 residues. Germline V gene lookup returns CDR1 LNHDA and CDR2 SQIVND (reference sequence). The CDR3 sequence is CASSKTGTYYEQYF. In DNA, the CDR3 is TGTGCCAGTAGTAAAACCGGGACCTACTACGAGCAGTACTTC. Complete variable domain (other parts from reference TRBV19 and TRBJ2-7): DGGITQSPKYLFRKEGQNVTLSCEQNLNHDAMYWYRQDPGQGLRLIYYSQIVNDFQKGDIAEGYSVSREKKESFPLTVTSAQKNPTAFYLCASSKTGTYYEQYFGPGTRLTVT.